This record looks at one TCR beta chain sequence and its context. V trimming: 4 bases; J trimming: 2 bases; junction bases outside the gene matches: 14. CDR1 is MGHRA, CDR2 YSYEKL, per germline. This CDR3 has 19 residues. The authors ran the assay at deep level. In the original workflow: Filtering differed, since immunoSEQ gave only junction sequences and no quality scores. Data came from immunoSEQ multiplex PCR; TCRdb stores just in-frame clones and leaves some out. From that table come the V and J calls and clone size; the DNA was used to work out D and trimming. The sample lists over a million clones; approximately 97% were seen once. This entry belongs to a study of shared clonotypes between healthy human individuals. Every donor, a Caucasian adult, lived in Nashville, Tennessee.

The source is a man in his thirties or forties in good health. The chain joins TRBV4-1 to TRBJ2-7; the match to TRBD2 covers 13 bases. Specimen: naive CD4+ T cells sorted from blood. This sample's subset: CD45RA+ positively selected. The CDR3 loop is CASSRGGLAGFGEAYEQYF. The CDR3 DNA follows: TGCGCCAGCAGCCGAGGGGGACTAGCGGGGTTCGGCGAGGCCTACGAGCAGTACTTC.